This T cell receptor (beta chain) was recovered during a study of hypomethylating agent response in myelodysplastic syndrome. The CDR3 runs 14 residues. Germline V gene sequence: CDR1 SGHTA, CDR2 FQGNSA. Trimming shortened V by 1 base and J by 4 bases, and 10 bases separated the two germline ends. Study results and caveats: The MDS versus healthy comparison may be affected by non-age-matched controls. Shared GLIPH2 clusters possibly recognizing novel MDS antigens remain unconfirmed.

Only in-frame clones appear in the TCRdb table, and some are missing; sequencing was by immunoSEQ multiplex PCR. The sample lists several thousand clones, roughly four fifths seen once, with 25% to 30% in the top ten. The sample holds one count of this clone. Its target is unknown. Specimen: bone marrow, collected before or after starting hypomethylating agent treatment for myelodysplastic syndrome (not recorded which). The TCR sequence derives from a human donor with myelodysplastic syndrome. The rearrangement uses TRBV7-2 and TRBJ1-1, with unresolved D. Here the CDR3 DNA reads TGTGCCAGCAGCTTAGTTCCGGGGAGCACTGAAGCTTTCTTT. This sequence encodes CASSLVPGSTEAFF.